The present T cell receptor beta chain was sequenced within a study of tumor and adjacent non-tumor tissue in lung cancer. Study-wide findings and caveats: Tumor repertoires had a smaller top 100 clone share than normal lung.

RNA was extracted from bulk tissue without any cell sorting. To note about this clonotype: Its matching antigen is unknown. At one boundary the junction diverges from the germline segment, which might be a read error.

The germline V gene encodes CDR1 SGHAT and CDR2 FQNNGV. The length of the CDR3 is 15 residues. A modified ARM-PCR protocol with three rounds of nested PCR amplified TCRbeta. Via MiXCR, TCRdb re-called the multiplex PCR reads, giving one row per CDR3 protein. Here the sample spans around 200,000 distinct CDR3 sequences, 71% being singletons. The gene calls are TRBV11-2 and TRBJ2-7, with 7 bases aligning to TRBD2. The sequenced material came from lung tumor tissue. This TCR derives from a man between 60 and 75 years old with non-small cell lung cancer. CDR3 in DNA: TGTGCCAGTAGCTTAAGGCTAACGGGAGGCTACGAGCAGTACTTC. Protein: CASSLRLTGGYEQYF.